A selection of T cell receptor beta chains follows, all from one sample in a study of cytomegalovirus exposure and HLA in healthy donors. This table comes from immunoSEQ multiplex PCR, and its TCRdb copy is limited to in-frame clones, with some not included. The data hold 120,000 to 150,000 clones, with 70% to 90% observed a single time. Sequenced material: PBMCs. The receptors stem from a woman in her thirties or forties in good health and CMV-seropositive. Each CDR3 is given with its conserved first and last residue. A D gene is named only where the DNA matches it firmly. Size values are once, few and many counts, or a class for expanded clones, and some rows have none.

j_call: TRBJ2-7
v_call: TRBV5-4
clone_size: NA
d_call: TRBD2
cdr3_nt: TGTGCCAGCAGCTTGCCCGGGACTAGCGGGGTGTACGAGCAGTACTTC
cdr3_aa: CASSLPGTSGVYEQYF

j_call: TRBJ1-6
v_call: TRBV28
clone_size: NA
d_call: TRBD1
cdr3_nt: TGTGCCAGCAGTCGGCAGGGGGCGCGTAATTCACCCCTCCACTTT
cdr3_aa: CASSRQGARNSPLHF

j_call: TRBJ2-2
v_call: TRBV7-8
clone_size: NA
d_call: TRBD1
cdr3_nt: TGTGCCAGCAGCTTAGCCGGGACAGGATACACCGGGGAGCTGTTTTTT
cdr3_aa: CASSLAGTGYTGELFF

j_call: TRBJ1-1
v_call: TRBV19
clone_size: NA
d_call: NA
cdr3_nt: TGTGCCAGTAGTACGGGCAGGGGCTTAGAAGCTTTCTTT
cdr3_aa: CASSTGRGLEAFF

j_call: TRBJ2-2
v_call: TRBV10-3
clone_size: NA
d_call: TRBD1
cdr3_nt: TGTGCCATGGGACAGGGGCCGACCGGGGAGCTGTTTTTT
cdr3_aa: CAMGQGPTGELFF

j_call: TRBJ2-1
v_call: TRBV4-2
clone_size: few
d_call: TRBD2
cdr3_nt: TGTGCCAGCAGCCATGTAGGAGGACTAGCGGGGGCGAGCTCCTACAATGAGCAGTTCTTC
cdr3_aa: CASSHVGGLAGASSYNEQFF

j_call: TRBJ1-4
v_call: TRBV25-1
clone_size: NA
d_call: NA
cdr3_nt: TGTGCCAGCAGTGAAGTCAGAATCGGGAATGAAAAACTGTTTTTT
cdr3_aa: CASSEVRIGNEKLFF

j_call: TRBJ2-5
v_call: TRBV27
clone_size: once
d_call: NA
cdr3_nt: TGTGCCAGCAGTTTATTGGTCGGGGAGACCCAGTACTTC
cdr3_aa: CASSLLVGETQYF

j_call: TRBJ2-2
v_call: TRBV28
clone_size: NA
d_call: TRBD2
cdr3_nt: TGTGCCAGCAGTTTGTTAGGCGGGAGCACCGGGGAGCTGTTTTTT
cdr3_aa: CASSLLGGSTGELFF

j_call: TRBJ2-1
v_call: TRBV6-8
clone_size: NA
d_call: TRBD2
cdr3_nt: TGTGCCAGCAGCATCGCGGGGGGGGGTGAGCAGTTCTTC
cdr3_aa: CASSIAGGGEQFF

j_call: TRBJ2-5
v_call: TRBV18
clone_size: NA
d_call: TRBD1
cdr3_nt: TGTGCCAGCCACAGGGGGCTTAGGCAAGAGACCCAGTACTTC
cdr3_aa: CASHRGLRQETQYF

j_call: TRBJ2-7
v_call: TRBV5-1
clone_size: NA
d_call: TRBD1
cdr3_nt: TGCGCCAGCAGCATTGGGACAGGTTCCTACGAGCAGTACTTC
cdr3_aa: CASSIGTGSYEQYF

j_call: TRBJ2-7
v_call: TRBV7-2
clone_size: NA
d_call: TRBD1
cdr3_nt: TGTGCCAGCGGCCAACAGGGGGGATACGAGCAGTACTTC
cdr3_aa: CASGQQGGYEQYF

j_call: TRBJ2-1
v_call: TRBV6-5
clone_size: NA
d_call: TRBD2
cdr3_nt: TGTGCCAGCACCCGACCTAGCGGATCCAATGAGCAGTTCTTC
cdr3_aa: CASTRPSGSNEQFF

j_call: TRBJ1-3
v_call: TRBV9
clone_size: NA
d_call: NA
cdr3_nt: TGTGCCAGCAGCGTAGATGGCAACTCTGGAAACACCATATATTTT
cdr3_aa: CASSVDGNSGNTIYF

j_call: TRBJ1-1
v_call: TRBV28
clone_size: NA
d_call: TRBD1
cdr3_nt: TGTGCCAGCAGTTCGACAGGGGCCGCCGTTGAAGCTTTCTTT
cdr3_aa: CASSSTGAAVEAFF

j_call: TRBJ1-2
v_call: TRBV7-9
clone_size: NA
d_call: NA
cdr3_nt: TGTGCCAGCAGCTTTCGGGGTGGTATTGGCTACACCTTC
cdr3_aa: CASSFRGGIGYTF

j_call: TRBJ2-4
v_call: TRBV18
clone_size: few
d_call: TRBD1
cdr3_nt: TGTGCCAGCTCACCACCGTCGGGTGGACAGGGAAAAAACATTCAGTACTTC
cdr3_aa: CASSPPSGGQGKNIQYF

j_call: TRBJ1-2
v_call: TRBV10-3
clone_size: once
d_call: NA
cdr3_nt: TGTGCCATCAGTGAGTCCCCGGCAGGGAGGAACTATGGCTACACCTTC
cdr3_aa: CAISESPAGRNYGYTF

j_call: TRBJ2-3
v_call: TRBV27
clone_size: NA
d_call: NA
cdr3_nt: TGTGCCAGCAGTTTAAGAGGGGGTCCCACAGATACGCAGTATTTT
cdr3_aa: CASSLRGGPTDTQYF

j_call: TRBJ2-7
v_call: TRBV27
clone_size: once
d_call: TRBD1
cdr3_nt: TGTGCCAGCAGCCAAACGCAGGGGGTTCTCTACGAGCAGTACTTC
cdr3_aa: CASSQTQGVLYEQYF

j_call: TRBJ2-5
v_call: TRBV5-1
clone_size: NA
d_call: TRBD2
cdr3_nt: TGCGCCAGCAGCTTGGCTAGCGGGAGCTCTGGAGAGACCCAGTACTTC
cdr3_aa: CASSLASGSSGETQYF

j_call: TRBJ2-7
v_call: TRBV30
clone_size: NA
d_call: NA
cdr3_nt: TGTGCCTGGAGTGTTGGGGCCTACGAGCAGTACTTC
cdr3_aa: CAWSVGAYEQYF

j_call: TRBJ1-1
v_call: TRBV5-1
clone_size: NA
d_call: NA
cdr3_nt: TGCGCCAGCATTGACCAGGCGAACACTGAAGCTTTCTTT
cdr3_aa: CASIDQANTEAFF

j_call: TRBJ1-5
v_call: TRBV7-6
clone_size: NA
d_call: TRBD1
cdr3_nt: TGTGCCAGCAGCTTAGCGCCGGCAGGGGGGTGGAATAGCAATCAGCCCCAGCATTTT
cdr3_aa: CASSLAPAGGWNSNQPQHF

j_call: TRBJ1-4
v_call: TRBV4-1
clone_size: few
d_call: NA
cdr3_nt: TGCGCCAGCAGCCTGAGGACAGAGAGTAATGAAAAACTGTTTTTT
cdr3_aa: CASSLRTESNEKLFF

j_call: TRBJ2-1
v_call: TRBV5-1
clone_size: NA
d_call: TRBD1
cdr3_nt: TGCGCCAGCAGCCTCGGACAGGGCGGGTACAATGAGCAGTTCTTC
cdr3_aa: CASSLGQGGYNEQFF

j_call: TRBJ1-4
v_call: TRBV25-1
clone_size: NA
d_call: NA
cdr3_nt: TGTGCCAGCAGCTCAGACAGAATAGGAGAAAAACTGTTTTTT
cdr3_aa: CASSSDRIGEKLFF

j_call: TRBJ1-3
v_call: TRBV28
clone_size: NA
d_call: NA
cdr3_nt: TGTGCCAGCAGTTTTGCCCCAGGATTCTCTGGAAACACCATATATTTT
cdr3_aa: CASSFAPGFSGNTIYF

j_call: TRBJ2-1
v_call: TRBV7-9
clone_size: NA
d_call: TRBD2
cdr3_nt: TGTGCCAGCAGTTCCTCTAGCGGGGGAAGGTCCTACAATGAGCAGTTCTTC
cdr3_aa: CASSSSSGGRSYNEQFF

j_call: TRBJ1-2
v_call: TRBV2
clone_size: few
d_call: NA
cdr3_nt: TGTGCCACCGAGGAGGGGCGGGACTATGGCTACACCTTC
cdr3_aa: CATEEGRDYGYTF